Below are 5 T cell receptor beta chains sequenced from a single sample in a study of T cell responses to AZD1222 COVID-19 vaccine. The method was immunoSEQ multiplex PCR; TCRdb's version includes in-frame clones alone and lacks a portion of them. The data contain some 150,000 clones, 90% to 95% of them singletons. The sample in question was peripheral blood, obtained on day 0 of AZD1222 vaccination. These receptor sequences come from an adult in good health.

The chain employs TRBV9 and TRBJ1-2, with D perhaps matching TRBD1 (6 bases). From germline, CDR1 is SGDLS and CDR2 YYNGEE. The CDR3 has 13 amino acids. The V end lost 3 bases, the J end lost 5 bases, and 11 bases lay between the germline ends. The CDR3 loop is CASSGLGGYGYTF. The CDR3 nucleotides read TGTGCCAGCAGCGGACTAGGGGGGTATGGCTACACCTTC.

The chain joins TRBV3-1 (or the pseudogene TRBV3-2) to TRBJ2-7; no definite D call. Germline V gene lookup returns CDR1 LGHDT and CDR2 YNNKEL (reference sequence). V gave up 6 bases and J gave up 1 base, with 10 bases separating them. This CDR3 contains 13 residues. The CDR3 region has the DNA TGTGCCAGCAGTTCGTGGGGTTCCTACGAGCAGTACTTC. Its protein product is CASSSWGSYEQYF.

V usage is TRBV7-8 and J usage is TRBJ2-1, with D possibly TRBD2 on 6 matching bases. Germline CDR1 SGHVS, CDR2 FQNEAQ. With 5 bases removed from V and 3 bases from J, the gap between germline ends came to 20 bases. The CDR3 is 17 residues long. The CDR3 bases are TGTGCCAGCAGCGAGGCCGACCCCGGGACTTTCTACAATGAGCAGTTCTTC. It specifies CASSEADPGTFYNEQFF.

The rearrangement joins TRBV19 to TRBJ1-4; D gene ambiguous. Germline CDR1 LNHDA, CDR2 SQIVND (reference sequence). The CDR3 loop spans 17 amino acids. The germline V and J ends were trimmed by 0 bases and 0 bases, with 11 bases remaining between them. CDR3 nucleotides: TGTGCCAGTAGTATAGATGACTCCTCAGCAACTAATGAAAAACTGTTTTTT. It codes for CASSIDDSSATNEKLFF.

This clone was picked up one time. This sequence joins TRBV5-3 and TRBJ2-3; D is possibly TRBD2 (5 bases). TRBV5-3 is an open reading frame whose function is uncertain. This CDR3 has 16 amino acids. V was shortened by 2 bases and J by 0 bases, with 13 bases between the two germline ends. The CDR3 region is CARSFDKGASTDTQYF. For the CDR3, the DNA is TGTGCCAGAAGCTTCGACAAGGGAGCTAGCACAGATACGCAGTATTTT.